The 3 T cell receptor beta chains given below trace back to one sample, sequenced in a study of cytotoxic CD8 clonotypes in ibrutinib-treated CLL. Profiling relied on immunoSEQ multiplex PCR, and the TCRdb table lists in-frame clones only, not all of them. The repertoire has about 12,000 clones, about 59% of them found once; the top ten carry about 25%. The input for sequencing was PBMCs, taken before ibrutinib treatment. Every receptor here comes from a human donor with chronic lymphocytic leukemia.

This clone has more than one count but fewer than ten. The rearrangement joins TRBV15 to TRBJ2-7; possibly TRBD1 for D (5 bases). With 0 bases removed from V and 7 bases from J, the gap between germline ends came to 13 bases. The CDR3 is 14 residues long. CDR1 is LNHNV and CDR2 is YYDKDF in the germline V gene (reference sequence). CDR3 protein: CATSRDRGVREQYF. The CDR3 nucleotides read TGTGCCACCAGCAGAGATAGGGGTGTGAGGGAGCAGTACTTC.

The chain links TRBV27 to TRBJ1-2; TRBD1 might be the D (5 bases). Trimming took 5 bases from V and 9 from J, leaving 22 bases between them. From germline, CDR1 is MNHEY and CDR2 SMNVEV (reference sequence). CDR3 length equals 15 residues. CDR3 protein: CASSPQGTGFSRYTF. Written as DNA, the CDR3 is TGTGCCAGCAGTCCCCAGGGCACTGGTTTTTCGCGCTACACCTTC.

The CDR3 DNA is TGTGCCAGCAGTCCTGGGGGAGCTGGGGCCAACGTCCTGACTTTC. It translates to CASSPGGAGANVLTF. The J gene is TRBJ2-6, the V gene TRBV7-6, with D perhaps matching TRBD1 or TRBD2 (5 bases each). The CDR3 is 15 amino acids. Trimming took off 6 bases at V and 2 bases at J, with 11 bases between the two ends. Germline values: CDR1 SGHVS, CDR2 FNYEAQ.